Listed below are T cell receptor beta chains from one sample, sequenced in a study of T cells in tuberculosis. Profiling relied on immunoSEQ multiplex PCR, and the TCRdb table lists in-frame clones only, not all of them. The sample holds about 34,000 clones, around 93% seen once. The material was PBMCs, obtained at tuberculosis diagnosis. Source of these receptors: an adult with tuberculosis. Each CDR3 is given without its conserved first and last residue.

V: TRBV7-8; J: TRBJ1-3; CDR3: ASSSKNRDWSSGNTIY
V: TRBV19; J: TRBJ1-3; CDR3: ASSINGQGGGNTIY
V: TRBV7-2; J: TRBJ1-3; CDR3: ASSFQVTLSGNTIY
V: TRBV12-5; J: TRBJ1-5; CDR3: ASGIRTGIGQPQH
V: TRBV27; J: TRBJ1-1; CDR3: ASREWDRGPGTEAF
V: TRBV30; J: TRBJ1-3; CDR3: AWRTSPGNTIY
V: TRBV5-8; J: TRBJ2-3; CDR3: ASSRGAWMLSATDTQY
V: TRBV5-1; J: TRBJ2-2; CDR3: ASSLGLTGTNTGELF
V: TRBV4-1; J: TRBJ2-1; CDR3: ASSQLSGGVNEQF
V: TRBV10-2; J: TRBJ2-3; CDR3: ASSPGGAWGTDTQY
V: TRBV7-2; J: TRBJ2-3; CDR3: ASSPAGTRFTDTQY
V: TRBV27; J: TRBJ1-5; CDR3: ASSLNRNQPQH
V: TRBV7-2; J: TRBJ2-1; CDR3: ASSPNLLAGVGNEQF
V: TRBV19; J: TRBJ1-5; CDR3: ASSQGLGNQPQH
V: TRBV6-1; J: TRBJ1-5; CDR3: ASSDSGAGNQPQH
V: TRBV6-5; J: TRBJ1-1; CDR3: ASRVIRNTEAF
V: TRBV14; J: TRBJ1-1; CDR3: ASSHDTVDTEAF
V: TRBV11-2; J: TRBJ2-3; CDR3: ASSLGQGADTQY
V: TRBV28; J: TRBJ1-5; CDR3: ASSLAGTASNQPQH
V: TRBV7-2; J: TRBJ1-2; CDR3: ASSLSTGNYGYT
V: TRBV10-1; J: TRBJ2-3; CDR3: ASSETNRAQY
V: TRBV27; J: TRBJ1-5; CDR3: ASSERSNQPQH
V: TRBV10-2; J: TRBJ1-5; CDR3: ASSDDRSNNQPQH
V: TRBV19; J: TRBJ2-3; CDR3: ASSLGLRTDTQY
V: TRBV12-5; J: TRBJ1-1; CDR3: ASGLGQGRRGHTEAF
V: TRBV30; J: TRBJ2-2; CDR3: AWSLTGFTGELF
V: TRBV9; J: TRBJ1-1; CDR3: ASSVGQGYAEAF
V: TRBV11-1; J: TRBJ2-5; CDR3: ASSHRDKETQY
V: TRBV5-4; J: TRBJ1-1; CDR3: ASRRVLGGEAF
V: TRBV9; J: TRBJ2-1; CDR3: ASSPAPGGNNEQF
V: TRBV14; J: TRBJ2-7; CDR3: ASSQVAHPGTGLYEQY
V: TRBV6-1; J: TRBJ1-4; CDR3: ASSGDRGNEKLF
V: TRBV6-5; J: TRBJ1-4; CDR3: ASSYSTGGGEKLF
V: TRBV2; J: TRBJ2-7; CDR3: ASSVSTSGYEQY
V: TRBV9; J: TRBJ1-5; CDR3: ASISPKAGQPQH
V: TRBV7-2; J: TRBJ2-5; CDR3: ASSFRERAGRETQY
V: TRBV5-1; J: TRBJ2-7; CDR3: ASSTGGGDYEQY
V: TRBV4-1; J: TRBJ1-5; CDR3: ASSQGTDRVGQPQH